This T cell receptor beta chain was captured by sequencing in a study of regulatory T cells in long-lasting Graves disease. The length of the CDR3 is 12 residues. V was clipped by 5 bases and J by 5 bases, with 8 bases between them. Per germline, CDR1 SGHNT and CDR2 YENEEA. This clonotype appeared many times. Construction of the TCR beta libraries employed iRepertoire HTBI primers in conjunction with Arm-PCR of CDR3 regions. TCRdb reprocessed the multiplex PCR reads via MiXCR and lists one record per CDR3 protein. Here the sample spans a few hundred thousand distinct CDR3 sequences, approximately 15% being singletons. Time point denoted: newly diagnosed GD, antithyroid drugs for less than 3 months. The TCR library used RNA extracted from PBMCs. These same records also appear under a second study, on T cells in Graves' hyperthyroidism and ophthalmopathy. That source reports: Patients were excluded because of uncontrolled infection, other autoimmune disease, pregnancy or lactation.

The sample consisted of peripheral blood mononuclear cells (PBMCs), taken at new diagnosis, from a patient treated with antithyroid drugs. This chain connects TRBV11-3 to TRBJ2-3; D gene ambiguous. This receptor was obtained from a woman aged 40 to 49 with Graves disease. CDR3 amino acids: CASSPPGDTQYF. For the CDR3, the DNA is TGTGCCAGCAGCCCCCCCGGAGATACGCAGTATTTT.